This TCR beta chain was profiled in a study of T-cell memory formation after mild COVID-19. MiXCR, run by TCRdb on the 5' RACE reads, gives a single entry per CDR3 protein. The sample lists roughly 190,000 distinct CDR3 sequences; over 9.5% were seen once. This clonotype has just a few counts. The source material was PBMCs or a T cell subset sorted from them (not recorded which). The sequence came from a man aged 18 to 35 who had mild COVID-19 (a few samples of this study predate the infection). Cell type and time point are not known.

CDR3 sequence (DNA): TGCGCCAGCAAACAGGACTCCTCCACTGAAGCTTTCTTT. Protein product: CASKQDSSTEAFF. This sequence joins TRBV5-1 and TRBJ1-1, with TRBD1 as a possible D gene (5 bases). This CDR3 region has 13 residues. V was clipped by 6 bases and J by 4 bases, with 13 bases between them. Germline values: CDR1 SGHRS, CDR2 YFSETQ.